Presented here are 3 T cell receptor beta chains from one specimen sequenced in a study of blood T cell repertoires in COVID-19. Data came from immunoSEQ multiplex PCR; TCRdb stores just in-frame clones and leaves some out. The sample yields roughly 200,000 clones, 80% to 90% seen once. Sequencing was done on a sample of PBMCs or T cells enriched from blood (not recorded which). The receptors derive from a woman aged 25 to 39 who had been exposed to COVID-19.

The chain carries TRBV18 and TRBJ1-1, with 8 bases identical to TRBD1. This CDR3 is 14 amino acids long. V shed 2 bases, J shed 1 base, and the junction held 0 bases outside the gene matches. In germline, CDR1 is KGHSH, CDR2 LQKENI. CDR3 sequence: CASSPDRGNTEAFF. In DNA form, the CDR3 reads TGTGCCAGCTCACCAGACAGGGGGAACACTGAAGCTTTCTTT.

The chain carries TRBV28 and TRBJ2-1; 16 bases are a match to TRBD2. V lost 6 bases, J lost 3 bases, and 5 bases stayed unmatched. The CDR3 extends over 17 amino acids. Germline V CDR1 and CDR2: MDHEN, SYDVKM. The CDR3 here is CASRFGTSGGGYNEQFF. The CDR3 DNA is TGTGCCAGCAGGTTTGGGACTAGCGGGGGGGGCTACAATGAGCAGTTCTTC.

J is TRBJ2-3 and V is TRBV24-1; the D gene is possibly TRBD2 (5 bases). CDR1 is KGHDR, CDR2 SFDVKD, per germline. V lost 0 bases to trimming and J lost 4 bases, with 10 bases between them. This CDR3 region has 15 residues. The CDR3 DNA follows: TGTGCCACCAGTGATTTGGGGCTCGGGGCAGATACGCAGTATTTT. It encodes CATSDLGLGADTQYF.